The entry that follows covers one T cell receptor (beta chain) sequence. The CDR3 length is 16 residues. Trimming at V came to 1 base and at J to 4 bases, leaving 4 bases not matched to a gene. Per germline, CDR1 PRHDT and CDR2 FYEKMQ (reference sequence). The data are from a study of cytomegalovirus exposure and HLA in healthy donors. The donors were members of the validation cohort, which comprised 120 subjects and was separate from the first cohort of about 700 subjects. Using immunoSEQ multiplex PCR, the repertoire was profiled, and TCRdb retains in-frame clones only, with some absent. The sample lists some 100,000 clones; around 86% were seen once.

The chain carries TRBV13 and TRBJ2-1, with 10 bases lining up with TRBD2. The material sequenced was PBMCs. This sequence originates from a man younger than 35 in good health and CMV-seronegative. The CDR3 is CASSLALAGAYNEQFF. In DNA, the CDR3 is TGTGCCAGCAGCTTAGCTCTAGCGGGAGCTTACAATGAGCAGTTCTTC. The variable domain in full, completed from reference TRBV13 and TRBJ2-1, reads AAGVIQSPRHLIKEKRETATLKCYPIPRHDTVYWYQQGPGQDPQFLISFYEKMQSDKGSIPDRFSAQQFSDYHSELNMSSLELGDSALYFCASSLALAGAYNEQFFGPGTRLTVL.